This T cell receptor beta chain was captured in a study of CD8 T cells in Susac syndrome. Study-level background: Clinical remission applied to about 8 sequenced Susac syndrome patients, and roughly 6 had active disease.

It was with random hexamers that roughly 0.5 to 1 ug RNA was reverse transcribed. Using its own MiXCR run on the immunoSEQ multiplex PCR reads, TCRdb lists one record per CDR3 protein. This table has more than 150,000 distinct CDR3 sequences, about 96% appearing once. This clonotype was sampled from a human donor with Susac syndrome. Sequencing input: CD4+ T cells from PBMCs.

The DNA for the CDR3 is TGCAGCGTTGAAAAAAGACAGGGAACGGACGAGCAGTACTTC. It is translated as CSVEKRQGTDEQYF. This chain links TRBV29-1 with TRBJ2-7; 7 bases map to TRBD1. Germline lookup yields CDR1 SQVTM and CDR2 ANQGSEA. The CDR3 length is 14 residues. Trimming at V came to 2 bases and at J to 5 bases, leaving 9 bases not matched to a gene.